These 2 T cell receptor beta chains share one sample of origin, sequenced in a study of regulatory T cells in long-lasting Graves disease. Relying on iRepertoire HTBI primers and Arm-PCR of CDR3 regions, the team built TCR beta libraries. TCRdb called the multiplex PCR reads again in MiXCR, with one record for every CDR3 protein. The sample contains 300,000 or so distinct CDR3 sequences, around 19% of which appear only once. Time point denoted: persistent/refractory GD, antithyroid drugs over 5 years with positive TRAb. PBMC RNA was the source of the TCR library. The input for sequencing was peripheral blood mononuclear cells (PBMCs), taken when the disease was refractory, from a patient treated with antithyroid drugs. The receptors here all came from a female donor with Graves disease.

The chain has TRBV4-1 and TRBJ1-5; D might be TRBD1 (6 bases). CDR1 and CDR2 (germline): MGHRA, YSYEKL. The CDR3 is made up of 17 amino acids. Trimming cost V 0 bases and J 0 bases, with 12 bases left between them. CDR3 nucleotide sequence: TGCGCCAGCAGCCAAGAAGGGGGGCGGCTTAGCAATCAGCCCCAGCATTTT. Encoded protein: CASSQEGGRLSNQPQHF.

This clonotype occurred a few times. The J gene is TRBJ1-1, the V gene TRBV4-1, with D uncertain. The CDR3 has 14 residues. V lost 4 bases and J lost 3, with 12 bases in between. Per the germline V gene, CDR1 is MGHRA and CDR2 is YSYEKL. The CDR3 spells CASSRGRQDTEAFF. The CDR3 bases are TGCGCCAGCAGCCGAGGACGGCAGGACACTGAAGCTTTCTTT.